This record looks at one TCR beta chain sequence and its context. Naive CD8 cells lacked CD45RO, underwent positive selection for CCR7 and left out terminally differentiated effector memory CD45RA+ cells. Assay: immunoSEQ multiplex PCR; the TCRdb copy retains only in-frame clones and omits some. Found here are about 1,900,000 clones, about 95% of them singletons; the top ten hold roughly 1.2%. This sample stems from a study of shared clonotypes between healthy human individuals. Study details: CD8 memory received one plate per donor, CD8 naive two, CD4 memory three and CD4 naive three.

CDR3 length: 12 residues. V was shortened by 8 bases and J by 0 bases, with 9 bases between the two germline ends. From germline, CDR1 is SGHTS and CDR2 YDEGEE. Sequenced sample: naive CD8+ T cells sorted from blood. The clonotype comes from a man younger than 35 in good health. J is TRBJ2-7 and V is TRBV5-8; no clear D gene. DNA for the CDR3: TGTGCCAGTGAGCCGGACTCCTACGAGCAGTACTTC. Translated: CASEPDSYEQYF. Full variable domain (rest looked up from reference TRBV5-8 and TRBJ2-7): EAGVTQSPTHLIKTRGQQATLRCSPISGHTSVYWYQQALGLGLQFLLWYDEGEERNRGNFPPRFSGRQFPNYSSELNVNALELEDSALYLCASEPDSYEQYFGPGTRLTVT.